The text below deals with one TCR beta chain. It lacks a known antigen. No quality values exist for individual bases; no much larger clone is one base distant. Libraries were built with the immunoSEQ multiplex PCR assay. The table was pulled from immuneACCESS by TCRdb, which kept in-frame rearrangements only. Such tables lose some clones; where checked, under half of the loss comes from unresolved V genes, and the rest has no known cause. This sample is represented by 70,000 or so clones; 91% of them were singletons. Approximately 0.34% of the sample is taken by the ten largest. As encoded in the germline V gene (reference sequence), CDR1 is GTSNPN while CDR2 is SVGIG. The CDR3 measures 11 amino acids from cysteine to phenylalanine. This entry keeps only the CDR3 DNA: 33 bases, framed from base 1. V was cut back by 3 bases and J by 7 bases, leaving a gap of 9 bases between them. This record comes from a study of technical replicates of blood from a few donors listed by TCRdb under 2017.

Sequencing input: T cells isolated from PBMCs. The origin of this receptor is a human donor in good health. Some clones in this sample may be carry-over from other donors' samples. Recombination linked TRBV30 to TRBJ1-1; no D segment can be confidently identified. This receptor carries the CDR3 CAWRQYREAFF. The bases read TGTGCCTGGAGACAGTACCGTGAAGCTTTCTTT. Where the CDR3 stops, the reference TRBV30 and TRBJ1-1 genes take over; the full variable domain is SQTIHQWPATLVQPVGSPLSLECTVEGTSNPNLYWYRQAAGRGLQLLFYSVGIGQISSEVPQNLSASRPQDRQFILSSKKLLLSDSGFYLCAWRQYREAFFGQGTRLTVV.